A selection of T cell receptor beta chains follows, all from one sample in a study of regulatory T cells in long-lasting Graves disease. From the multiplex PCR reads, TCRdb called clonotypes with MiXCR, one entry per CDR3 protein. The sample includes about 470,000 distinct CDR3 sequences, 20% of them seen just once. Sequencing used peripheral blood mononuclear cells (PBMCs), obtained when the disease was refractory, from a patient treated with antithyroid drugs. These receptor sequences come from a female donor with Graves disease. The CDR3 runs from the conserved cysteine through the conserved F or W. A D gene is named only where the DNA matches it firmly. Clone size appears in some rows only: once, few, many, or a class for an expanded clone.

d_gene	abundance	j_gene	v_gene	len	CDR3aa	CDR3nt
.	many	TRBJ2-1	TRBV20-1	12	CSARDLGFEQFF	TGCAGTGCTAGAGATCTTGGCTTTGAGCAGTTCTTC
TRBD2	.	TRBJ2-5	TRBV3-1	17	CASSQESTSGFQETQYF	TGTGCCAGCAGCCAGGAATCAACTAGCGGATTCCAAGAGACCCAGTACTTC
.	many	TRBJ1-6	TRBV6-1	14	CASTGAASYSPLHF	TGTGCCAGCACTGGGGCCGCGAGTTATTCACCCCTCCACTTT
.	few	TRBJ1-1	TRBV11-3	13	CASSFASTTEAFF	TGTGCCAGCAGCTTCGCGTCGACCACTGAAGCTTTCTTT
.	.	TRBJ2-7	TRBV4-2	13	CASSQERAYEQYF	TGTGCCAGCAGCCAAGAGAGAGCTTACGAGCAGTACTTC
.	few	TRBJ2-4	TRBV20-1	15	CSANSGSTGQNIQYF	TGCAGTGCCAATTCAGGGAGTACGGGCCAAAACATTCAGTACTTC
.	many	TRBJ1-5	TRBV3-1	15	CASSQVSGSNQPQHF	TGTGCCAGCAGCCAAGTGTCAGGGAGCAATCAGCCCCAGCATTTT
.	.	TRBJ2-5	TRBV9	14	CASSVGPQQETQYF	TGTGCCAGCAGCGTAGGTCCCCAGCAAGAGACCCAGTACTTC
TRBD2	.	TRBJ2-1	TRBV18	15	CASSGEAGPLDEQFF	TGTGCCAGCTCCGGTGAAGCGGGACCCCTCGATGAGCAGTTCTTC
.	few	TRBJ2-7	TRBV30	14	CAWSPPGLVGEQYF	TGTGCCTGGAGCCCGCCAGGGTTAGTAGGCGAGCAGTACTTC
.	.	TRBJ1-6	TRBV6-1	17	CASRWTNLNFYNPPLHF	TGTGCCAGCAGGTGGACCAACTTGAACTTCTATAATCCACCCCTCCACTTT
.	.	TRBJ1-1	TRBV6-2/TRBV6-3	15	CASSYPGRKNTEAFF	TGTGCCAGCAGTTACCCGGGACGGAAGAACACTGAAGCTTTCTTT